The 25 T cell receptor beta chains presented below share a single source sample, sequenced in a study of T-cell memory formation after mild COVID-19. One entry per CDR3 protein results from TCRdb running MiXCR on the 5' RACE reads. Among about 560,000 distinct CDR3 sequences, 17% were seen once, and the ten largest hold less than 10%. The sequenced sample consisted of PBMCs or a T cell subset sorted from them (not recorded which). All receptors come from an adult woman who had mild COVID-19 (a few samples of this study predate the infection). Cell type and time point are not known.

This chain connects TRBV12-3 or TRBV12-4 to TRBJ1-2, with TRBD1 matching over 8 bases. The CDR3 extends over 14 amino acids. The junction had 8 bases not matched to a gene; V was cut back by 9 bases and J by 2 bases. Here the CDR3 reads CASTHRGWNYGYTF. CDR3 sequence (DNA): TGTGCCAGTACTCACAGGGGGTGGAACTATGGCTACACCTTC.

The chain joins TRBV29-1 to TRBJ2-7, with D perhaps matching TRBD2 (5 bases). The ends were cut back, 1 base at V and 0 bases at J, with 13 bases in the middle. Germline values: CDR1 SQVTM, CDR2 ANQGSEA. The CDR3 spans 15 residues. CDR3 loop: CSVEGSYTSSYEQYF. In nucleotides, the CDR3 is TGCAGCGTTGAAGGTTCTTACACTAGCTCCTACGAGCAGTACTTC.

This clonotype was seen at least ten times. J is TRBJ1-6 and V is TRBV10-3, with a weak D call TRBD1 (6 bases). The germline gives CDR1 ENHRY, CDR2 SYGVKD. V was shortened by 2 bases and J by 6 bases, with 11 bases between the two germline ends. This CDR3 has 15 amino acids. CDR3 sequence reads: CAISETGHLNSPLHF. The CDR3 coding sequence is TGTGCCATCAGTGAGACGGGACACCTTAATTCACCCCTCCACTTT.

This clonotype was recorded a few times. This chain joins TRBV7-2 and TRBJ1-1, with D unresolved. The CDR3 extends over 15 amino acids. Germline V gene data show CDR1 as SGHTA and CDR2 as FQGNSA. Trimming removed 5 bases at V and 3 bases at J, with 16 bases between. The chain's CDR3 is CASSISRGPDTEAFF. The CDR3 DNA sequence: TGTGCCAGCAGCATAAGCCGCGGACCGGACACTGAAGCTTTCTTT.

V and J are TRBV12-3 or TRBV12-4 and TRBJ2-1; 12 nucleotides line up with TRBD2. The CDR3 loop spans 15 amino acids. Trimming removed 7 bases from V and 8 bases from J; junction bases left unmatched: 9. The CDR3 DNA is TGTGCCAGCACCCTTCTAGCGGGGGGGCGGCATGAGCAGTTCTTC. Residues: CASTLLAGGRHEQFF.

The genes are TRBV6-1 and TRBJ2-7; TRBD1 is a possible D gene (6 bases). From germline, CDR1 is MNHNS and CDR2 SASEGT. Between the trimmed V and J ends, which lost 5 bases and 2 bases, there was a span of 13 bases. The CDR3 has 14 residues. DNA of the CDR3: TGTGCCAGCAGTCGACAGGACGGACCCTACGAGCAGTACTTC. Its translation: CASSRQDGPYEQYF.

This clonotype was seen at least ten times. The rearrangement links TRBV12-3 or TRBV12-4 to TRBJ2-5, with 8 bases that match TRBD2. This CDR3 has 14 amino acids. V gave up 5 bases and J gave up 5 bases; unmatched junction bases: 7. CDR3 protein: CASSTLPSGETQYF. CDR3 in DNA: TGTGCCAGCAGTACCCTTCCTAGCGGGGAGACCCAGTACTTC.

This clonotype was picked up a small number of times. The rearrangement joins TRBV7-9 to TRBJ2-4; D is perhaps TRBD1 or TRBD2 (5 bases each). V gave up 4 bases and J gave up 1 base, with 17 bases separating them. CDR3 length equals 17 residues. Germline CDR1 is SEHNR and CDR2 is FQNEAQ (reference sequence). The CDR3: CASSSVGALGAKNIQYF. The CDR3 DNA reads as TGTGCCAGCAGCTCAGTCGGGGCCCTGGGGGCCAAAAACATTCAGTACTTC.

The chain combines TRBV5-1 with TRBJ2-7; 12 nucleotides match TRBD1. Looked up from germline, CDR1 is SGHRS and CDR2 is YFSETQ. The CDR3 length is 15 residues. The J segment lost 6 bases and the V segment lost 2 bases, leaving 6 bases of the junction unmatched. CDR3 region: CASSFLGQGAGEQYF. The CDR3 nucleotides read TGCGCCAGCAGCTTCCTGGGACAGGGGGCAGGCGAGCAGTACTTC.

This clonotype has only a few counts. This chain uses TRBV2 with TRBJ2-5; maybe TRBD2 (6 bases). The germline V and J ends were trimmed by 0 bases and 3 bases, with 17 bases remaining between them. This CDR3 has 17 residues. The V gene's germline CDR1 is SNHLY and CDR2 FYNNEI. CDR3 sequence: CASSEAGPDWGEETQYF. The CDR3 DNA reads as TGTGCCAGCAGTGAAGCGGGACCGGACTGGGGGGAAGAGACCCAGTACTTC.

The chain uses TRBV29-1 and TRBJ1-6, with D uncertain. The V end was cut by 7 bases, the J end by 7 bases, with 14 bases between. The germline V gene encodes CDR1 SQVTM and CDR2 ANQGSEA. The CDR3 totals 13 residues. CDR3 DNA sequence: TGCAGCGCCCGTGCTGACTGGAATTCACCCCTCCACTTT. Protein: CSARADWNSPLHF.

The table lists this clonotype with many counts. The chain combines TRBV12-3 or TRBV12-4 with TRBJ2-1, with TRBD2 matching over 8 bases. The CDR3 spans 14 residues. J gave up 10 bases and V 5 bases, and 10 bases lay outside the gene matches. CDR3 loop: CASSTPARGGEQFF. The CDR3 DNA reads as TGTGCCAGCAGTACCCCGGCCCGGGGGGGCGAGCAGTTCTTC.

The chain links TRBV24-1 to TRBJ1-2; 7 nucleotides match TRBD1. Trimming cost V 3 bases and J 5 bases; bases outside gene matches: 5. The CDR3 is 14 residues long. Germline V CDR1 and CDR2: KGHDR, SFDVKD. The CDR3 loop is CATSDPGQVYGYTF. In DNA, the CDR3 is TGTGCCACCAGTGATCCCGGACAGGTATATGGCTACACCTTC.

The chain uses TRBV12-3 or TRBV12-4 and TRBJ2-2; D unresolved. This CDR3 contains 16 residues. V lost 5 bases and J 4 bases, leaving 17 bases between the germline ends. The CDR3 DNA is TGTGCCAGCAGTCCCCCTCGGCGGAGTTTCACCGGGGAGCTGTTTTTT. This codes for CASSPPRRSFTGELFF.

This clonotype was detected a few times. V gene TRBV7-8 combines with J gene TRBJ2-1; 9 bases map to TRBD1. The CDR3 spans 15 residues. The V gene end was trimmed by 6 bases and the J gene end by 4 bases; junction bases not matched to a gene: 7. CDR1 and CDR2 (germline): SGHVS, FQNEAQ. The CDR3 sequence is CASSPTGTGYNEQFF. The CDR3 nucleotides read TGTGCCAGCAGTCCGACCGGGACAGGGTACAATGAGCAGTTCTTC.

There are a few counts of this clonotype. CDR3 sequence reads: CASSLRDLIVNTEAFF. As DNA, the CDR3 is TGTGCCAGCAGCCTCCGGGACCTAATTGTGAACACTGAAGCTTTCTTT. The rearrangement uses TRBV7-2 and TRBJ1-1; perhaps TRBD1 as D (5 bases). V dropped 5 bases and J dropped 0 bases, with 16 bases sitting between them. CDR1 is SGHTA, CDR2 FQGNSA, per germline. The CDR3 is 16 residues long.

In DNA form, the CDR3 reads TGTGCCAGCGGTACTGGCGGCGGGAGGGCCAGAGAGACCCAGTACTTC. It translates to CASGTGGGRARETQYF. J is TRBJ2-5 and V is TRBV7-8; 9 bases map to TRBD2. CDR3 length equals 16 residues. Germline assignment: CDR1 SGHVS and CDR2 FQNEAQ. J was trimmed by 4 bases and V by 8 bases; bases with no gene match: 14. The whole variable domain, remainder taken from reference TRBV7-8 and TRBJ2-5, is GAGVSQSPRYKVAKRGQDVALRCDPISGHVSLFWYQQALGQGPEFLTYFQNEAQLDKSGLPSDRFFAERPEGSVSTLKIQRTQQEDSAVYLCASGTGGGRARETQYFGPGTRLLVL.

The table lists this clonotype with a few counts. This chain uses TRBV12-3 or TRBV12-4 with TRBJ2-5; the D gene is possibly TRBD1 (6 bases). The length of the CDR3 is 15 residues. V lost 4 bases, J lost 3 bases, and 15 bases lay in between. This CDR3 reads CASSSSQGPEETQYF. Here the CDR3 DNA reads TGTGCCAGCAGTTCATCACAGGGCCCCGAAGAGACCCAGTACTTC.

In its sample, this clonotype was seen a few times. The chain carries TRBV20-1 and TRBJ1-2; 8 nucleotides agree with TRBD1. From germline, CDR1 is DFQATT and CDR2 SNEGSKA (reference sequence). With V trimmed by 6 bases and J by 4 bases, 10 bases remained unmatched. This CDR3 has 14 residues. The CDR3 DNA is TGCAGTGCCGTAGAGGCCAGGGGGCCCTATGGCTACACCTTC. The encoded protein is CSAVEARGPYGYTF.

This clonotype was recorded a few times. The chain employs TRBV10-2 and TRBJ2-7; 9 nucleotides agree with TRBD2. The germline CDR1 and CDR2 sequences are WSHSY and SAAADI. V shed 7 bases and J 3 bases; nucleotides not matched to a gene: 7. CDR3 length: 14 amino acids. CDR3 coding DNA: TGCGCCAGCACCCTTAGCGGGAGAGGCTACGAGCAGTACTTC. Its translation: CASTLSGRGYEQYF.

This clonotype came up a few times. V and J are TRBV4-1 and TRBJ1-2; D remains ambiguous. Germline V lookup: CDR1 MGHRA, CDR2 YSYEKL. The CDR3 extends over 14 amino acids. Trimming shortened V by 5 bases and J by 6 bases, and 16 bases separated the two germline ends. CDR3 amino acids: CASSSTQAEHGYTF. The CDR3 DNA reads as TGCGCCAGCAGCTCAACCCAGGCGGAGCATGGCTACACCTTC.

The chain couples TRBV11-3 to TRBJ2-2; 10 bases are a match to TRBD2. This CDR3 is 16 amino acids long. Looked up from germline, CDR1 is SGHNT and CDR2 is YENEEA. Trimming at V came to 5 bases and at J to 7 bases, leaving 10 bases not matched to a gene. CDR3: CASSRESGGASGELFF. The DNA of the CDR3 is TGTGCCAGCAGCCGCGAGAGCGGGGGGGCAAGCGGGGAGCTGTTTTTT. Variable domain in full (rest from reference TRBV11-3 and TRBJ2-2): EAGVVQSPRYKIIEKKQPVAFWCNPISGHNTLYWYLQNLGQGPELLIRYENEEAVDDSQLPKDRFSAERLKGVDSTLKIQPAELGDSAVYLCASSRESGGASGELFFGEGSRLTVL.

This clonotype was seen many times. The chain is built from TRBV18 and TRBJ2-1, with D tentatively TRBD1 (6 bases). Germline V CDR1 and CDR2: KGHSH, LQKENI. The length of the CDR3 is 14 residues. V gave up 4 bases and J gave up 3 bases, with 10 bases separating them. In DNA, the CDR3 is TGTGCCAGCTCACTGGGGACAATCTACAATGAGCAGTTCTTC. Its protein product is CASSLGTIYNEQFF.

This clonotype turned up a few times. This chain connects TRBV24-1 to TRBJ2-1; 7 nucleotides agree with TRBD1. V lost 9 bases, J lost 4 bases, and 2 bases stayed unmatched. The CDR3 has 12 residues. CDR1 and CDR2 (germline): KGHDR, SFDVKD. The CDR3 sequence is CATSGQYNEQFF. The CDR3, as DNA: TGTGCCACCTCGGGACAGTACAATGAGCAGTTCTTC.

The sample holds a few counts of this clonotype. This sequence joins TRBV4-3 and TRBJ2-3; 9 nucleotides align to TRBD2. The CDR3 sequence is 16 residues long. V gave up 0 bases and J gave up 3 bases; unmatched junction bases: 4. Germline CDR1 and CDR2: LGHNA and YSLEER. DNA of the CDR3: TGCGCCAGCAGCCAAGATCCAGCGGGAGGAACAGATACGCAGTATTTT. It codes for CASSQDPAGGTDTQYF.